This is a list of T cell receptor beta chains from one sample in a study of T cell responses to AZD1222 COVID-19 vaccine. Clones were read by immunoSEQ multiplex PCR, and TCRdb kept only the in-frame ones, dropping some. The sample has more than 110,000 clones, about 91% seen once; the top ten hold 3.6%. Sequenced here: peripheral blood, sampled 28 days after the second AZD1222 dose. The receptor set was obtained from an adult who received the AZD1222 COVID-19 vaccine. CDR3s include the opening cysteine and the closing phenylalanine or tryptophan. A D gene is named only where the DNA matches it firmly. Some rows mark clone size as missing; the rest say once, few, many or name a class of expanded clone.

abundance: .
j_gene: TRBJ1-2
d_gene: .
v_gene: TRBV9
CDR3nt: TGTGCCAGCAGCGTATCTCTACAGGGTCAGGGCTACACCTTC
CDR3aa: CASSVSLQGQGYTF

abundance: .
j_gene: TRBJ1-1
d_gene: TRBD1
v_gene: TRBV7-3
CDR3nt: TGTGCCAGCAGAAAACAAGGGGGGACAGTGAACACTGAAGCTTTCTTT
CDR3aa: CASRKQGGTVNTEAFF

abundance: .
j_gene: TRBJ2-2
d_gene: .
v_gene: TRBV3-1/TRBV3-2
CDR3nt: TGTGCCAGCAGCCAAGAAAACACGGCGGGCCACACCGGGGAGCTGTTTTTT
CDR3aa: CASSQENTAGHTGELFF

abundance: few
j_gene: TRBJ2-7
d_gene: .
v_gene: TRBV18
CDR3nt: TGTGCCAGCTCACGACCCTTTCCAATCGAGCAGTACTTC
CDR3aa: CASSRPFPIEQYF

abundance: .
j_gene: TRBJ2-3
d_gene: .
v_gene: TRBV3-1/TRBV3-2
CDR3nt: TGTGCCAGCAGCCAAGTGGCCAGGGGTAGAGATACGCAGTATTTT
CDR3aa: CASSQVARGRDTQYF

abundance: .
j_gene: TRBJ1-2
d_gene: TRBD1
v_gene: TRBV2
CDR3nt: TGTGCCAGCAGTGTTCGGGGACAGGGGAACTATGGCTACACCTTC
CDR3aa: CASSVRGQGNYGYTF

abundance: .
j_gene: TRBJ1-1
d_gene: TRBD1
v_gene: TRBV29-1
CDR3nt: TGCAGCGTACAAAAGATTGCAGGGGGGAACACTGAAGCTTTCTTT
CDR3aa: CSVQKIAGGNTEAFF

abundance: .
j_gene: TRBJ1-2
d_gene: TRBD1
v_gene: TRBV27
CDR3nt: TGTGCCAGCAGTTTATCAAGGGGGCTGGGCTATGGCTACACCTTC
CDR3aa: CASSLSRGLGYGYTF

abundance: once
j_gene: TRBJ2-7
d_gene: TRBD2
v_gene: TRBV2
CDR3nt: TGTGCCACCGCCCCGCGGGAGGGTGGCGAGCAGTACTTC
CDR3aa: CATAPREGGEQYF

abundance: .
j_gene: TRBJ2-3
d_gene: .
v_gene: TRBV10-3
CDR3nt: TGTGCCATCAGCCGGGGAGGTAGCACAGATACGCAGTATTTT
CDR3aa: CAISRGGSTDTQYF

abundance: .
j_gene: TRBJ1-1
d_gene: TRBD1
v_gene: TRBV4-3
CDR3nt: TGCGCCAGCAGCCGGGACAGGGTGGCTGAAGCTTTCTTT
CDR3aa: CASSRDRVAEAFF

abundance: .
j_gene: TRBJ2-3
d_gene: .
v_gene: TRBV12-5
CDR3nt: TGTGCTAGTGGATCAGGGGCTAGCACAGATACGCAGTATTTT
CDR3aa: CASGSGASTDTQYF

abundance: .
j_gene: TRBJ2-1
d_gene: TRBD1
v_gene: TRBV28
CDR3nt: TGTGCCAGCGGCGGGACAGGACCTCGGAATGAGCAGTTCTTC
CDR3aa: CASGGTGPRNEQFF

abundance: .
j_gene: TRBJ2-7
d_gene: .
v_gene: TRBV28
CDR3nt: TGTGCCAGCAGCTTCCCTCTTATAGGGGGGAACTCCTACGAGCAGTACTTC
CDR3aa: CASSFPLIGGNSYEQYF

abundance: .
j_gene: TRBJ1-5
d_gene: .
v_gene: TRBV18
CDR3nt: TGTGCCAGCTCACCCAACAGGGTTAATCAGCCCCAGCATTTT
CDR3aa: CASSPNRVNQPQHF

abundance: .
j_gene: TRBJ2-3
d_gene: TRBD2
v_gene: TRBV11-3
CDR3nt: TGTGCCAGCAGCCCCGGGACTAGCAGCTCTAGCACAGATACGCAGTATTTT
CDR3aa: CASSPGTSSSSTDTQYF

abundance: .
j_gene: TRBJ2-7
d_gene: .
v_gene: TRBV5-1
CDR3nt: TGCGCCAGCAGACCGGACCTGACCTACGAGCAGTACTTC
CDR3aa: CASRPDLTYEQYF

abundance: .
j_gene: TRBJ1-2
d_gene: .
v_gene: TRBV5-8
CDR3nt: TGTGCCAGCAGCTTGGGGGGCAGTAACTATGGCTACACCTTC
CDR3aa: CASSLGGSNYGYTF

abundance: .
j_gene: TRBJ2-3
d_gene: .
v_gene: TRBV18
CDR3nt: TGTGCCACCTCCAGGAGCGCCAGCACAGATACGCAGTATTTT
CDR3aa: CATSRSASTDTQYF

abundance: .
j_gene: TRBJ1-5
d_gene: .
v_gene: TRBV6-1
CDR3nt: TGTGCCAGCAGTGAAGCCGGATATCAGCCCCAGCATTTT
CDR3aa: CASSEAGYQPQHF

abundance: once
j_gene: TRBJ2-1
d_gene: TRBD2
v_gene: TRBV7-3
CDR3nt: TGTGCCAGCAGCCCTACTAGCGATTTTTACAATGAGCAGTTCTTC
CDR3aa: CASSPTSDFYNEQFF

abundance: .
j_gene: TRBJ2-1
d_gene: .
v_gene: TRBV6-2/TRBV6-3
CDR3nt: TGTGCCAGCAGTTACTCGCTGTACAATGAGCAGTTCTTC
CDR3aa: CASSYSLYNEQFF

abundance: once
j_gene: TRBJ1-5
d_gene: TRBD1
v_gene: TRBV19
CDR3nt: TGTGCCAGTAGTATAAGTCAGGGGGCGAATCAGCCCCAGCATTTT
CDR3aa: CASSISQGANQPQHF

abundance: .
j_gene: TRBJ1-5
d_gene: TRBD1
v_gene: TRBV28
CDR3nt: TGTGCCAGCAGCCTCGACAGGGAGGGTCAGCCCCAGCATTTT
CDR3aa: CASSLDREGQPQHF

abundance: few
j_gene: TRBJ2-7
d_gene: .
v_gene: TRBV9
CDR3nt: TGTGCCAGCAGCGTAGGACAGACTACCTACGAGCAGTACTTC
CDR3aa: CASSVGQTTYEQYF

abundance: few
j_gene: TRBJ1-1
d_gene: .
v_gene: TRBV5-1
CDR3nt: TGCGCCAGCAGCTCCCGGGGTGGATACACTGAAGCTTTCTTT
CDR3aa: CASSSRGGYTEAFF

abundance: .
j_gene: TRBJ2-2
d_gene: TRBD1
v_gene: TRBV2
CDR3nt: TGTGCCAGCAGTGCAGGGGGTAACACCGGGGAGCTGTTTTTT
CDR3aa: CASSAGGNTGELFF

abundance: .
j_gene: TRBJ2-3
d_gene: TRBD1
v_gene: TRBV6-2/TRBV6-3
CDR3nt: TGTGCCAGCAGTTACCACCGACAGGGAGGCACAGATACGCAGTATTTT
CDR3aa: CASSYHRQGGTDTQYF

abundance: .
j_gene: TRBJ1-2
d_gene: .
v_gene: TRBV6-5
CDR3nt: TGTGCCAGCAGTACCAGAGACGGGTTTGGCGGCTACACCTTC
CDR3aa: CASSTRDGFGGYTF

abundance: .
j_gene: TRBJ2-7
d_gene: .
v_gene: TRBV6-2/TRBV6-3
CDR3nt: TGTGCCAGCAGTAATACAGGGTCGGTACTCTTCGAGCAGTACTTC
CDR3aa: CASSNTGSVLFEQYF

abundance: .
j_gene: TRBJ2-4
d_gene: TRBD1
v_gene: TRBV28
CDR3nt: TGTGCCAGCAGTTACCCCTTTGGGACAGCCAGAGCCAAAAACATTCAGTACTTC
CDR3aa: CASSYPFGTARAKNIQYF

abundance: .
j_gene: TRBJ1-5
d_gene: .
v_gene: TRBV19
CDR3nt: TGTGCTAGTCAGCTCAATAGCAATCAGCCCCAGCATTTT
CDR3aa: CASQLNSNQPQHF

abundance: .
j_gene: TRBJ1-1
d_gene: .
v_gene: TRBV14
CDR3nt: TGTGCCAGCAGCCCCCCCGGGTGGGGTGAAGCTTTCTTT
CDR3aa: CASSPPGWGEAFF

abundance: .
j_gene: TRBJ2-7
d_gene: TRBD1
v_gene: TRBV28
CDR3nt: TGTGCCAGCAGTTTCAGACGGACAGGGGGAACCTACGAGCAGTACTTC
CDR3aa: CASSFRRTGGTYEQYF

abundance: .
j_gene: TRBJ1-2
d_gene: .
v_gene: TRBV19
CDR3nt: TGTGCCAGTAGTATAAACTATGGCTACACCTTC
CDR3aa: CASSINYGYTF

abundance: .
j_gene: TRBJ2-2
d_gene: TRBD1
v_gene: TRBV19
CDR3nt: TGTGCCAGTAGCCCGGGACAGGGGAGAGGCACCGGGGAGCTGTTTTTT
CDR3aa: CASSPGQGRGTGELFF

abundance: .
j_gene: TRBJ1-1
d_gene: TRBD1
v_gene: TRBV28
CDR3nt: TGTGCCAGCGACGGGACAGTTAACACTGAAGCTTTCTTT
CDR3aa: CASDGTVNTEAFF

abundance: .
j_gene: TRBJ2-1
d_gene: .
v_gene: TRBV9
CDR3nt: TGTGCCAGCAGCGTAGTGGGAGCTGGCTACAATGAGCAGTTCTTC
CDR3aa: CASSVVGAGYNEQFF

abundance: .
j_gene: TRBJ2-7
d_gene: TRBD2
v_gene: TRBV6-5
CDR3nt: TGTGCCAGCAGACCAAGCGGGGCCTACGAGCAGTACTTC
CDR3aa: CASRPSGAYEQYF

abundance: .
j_gene: TRBJ2-7
d_gene: TRBD2
v_gene: TRBV5-6
CDR3nt: TGTGCTAACCTAACGGGACTAGCGGCCCTGTGGGCTTCCTACGAGCAGTACTTC
CDR3aa: CANLTGLAALWASYEQYF

abundance: .
j_gene: TRBJ1-3
d_gene: .
v_gene: TRBV5-1
CDR3nt: TGCGCCAGCAGCTTGGACCTTCTTAGCGCTGGAAACACCATATATTTT
CDR3aa: CASSLDLLSAGNTIYF

abundance: .
j_gene: TRBJ2-3
d_gene: TRBD2
v_gene: TRBV19
CDR3nt: TGTGCCAGTAGTATCACTAGCGCGCGCACAGATACGCAGTATTTT
CDR3aa: CASSITSARTDTQYF

abundance: .
j_gene: TRBJ2-2
d_gene: .
v_gene: TRBV19
CDR3nt: TGTGCCACACCGGGAAGGGGCACCGGGGAGCTGTTTTTT
CDR3aa: CATPGRGTGELFF

abundance: .
j_gene: TRBJ1-4
d_gene: TRBD1
v_gene: TRBV7-9
CDR3nt: TGTGCCAGCAGCTTGCGAGACAGGGATAATGAAAAACTGTTTTTT
CDR3aa: CASSLRDRDNEKLFF

abundance: .
j_gene: TRBJ1-1
d_gene: TRBD1
v_gene: TRBV7-2
CDR3nt: TGTGCCAGCAGCTTAGGGTCGACAGGGTACACTGAAGCTTTCTTT
CDR3aa: CASSLGSTGYTEAFF

abundance: .
j_gene: TRBJ1-4
d_gene: .
v_gene: TRBV3-1/TRBV3-2
CDR3nt: TGTGCCAGCAGCCGGAGCGGGGGAAATGAAAAACTGTTTTTT
CDR3aa: CASSRSGGNEKLFF

abundance: once
j_gene: TRBJ1-3
d_gene: .
v_gene: TRBV27
CDR3nt: TGTGCCAGCAGTTTTTCGGCCGGCTCTGGAAACACCATATATTTT
CDR3aa: CASSFSAGSGNTIYF